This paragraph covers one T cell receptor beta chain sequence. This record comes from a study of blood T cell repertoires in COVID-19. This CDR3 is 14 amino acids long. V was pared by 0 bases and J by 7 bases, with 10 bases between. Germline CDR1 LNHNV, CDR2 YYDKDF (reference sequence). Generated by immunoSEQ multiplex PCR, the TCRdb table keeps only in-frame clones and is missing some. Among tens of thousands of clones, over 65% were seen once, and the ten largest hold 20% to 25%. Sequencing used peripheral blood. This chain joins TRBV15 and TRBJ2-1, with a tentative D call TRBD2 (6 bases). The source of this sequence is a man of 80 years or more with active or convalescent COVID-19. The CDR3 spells CATSREGGGNEQFF. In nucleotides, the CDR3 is TGTGCCACCAGCAGAGAGGGTGGGGGGAATGAGCAGTTCTTC.